Listed here are 20 T cell receptor beta chains from one sample, sequenced in a study of early T cells in non-severe SARS-CoV-2 infection. TCRdb called the 5' RACE reads again in MiXCR, with one record for every CDR3 protein. The sample contains under 35,000 distinct CDR3 sequences, less than 7% of which appear only once. Sequences were obtained from whole blood. These receptors were collected from an adult who was a healthcare worker with PCR-confirmed SARS-CoV-2 infection or an uninfected control (not recorded which).

The CDR3 DNA is TGTGCCAGCAGTTACTCGAGCAGGGAGGGAGTAGCTTTCTTT. This codes for CASSYSSREGVAFF. This chain joins TRBV6-2 or TRBV6-3 and TRBJ1-1, with D tentatively TRBD1 (5 bases). This CDR3 region has 14 residues. V lost 0 bases and J 10 bases, leaving 15 bases between the germline ends. Germline CDR1 is MNHEY and CDR2 is SVGEGT.

This clonotype has only a few counts. The rearrangement uses TRBV7-2 and TRBJ1-6, with TRBD1 matching 9 bases. The CDR3 contains 14 residues. CDR1 SGHTA and CDR2 FQGNSA come from the germline V gene. With 4 bases clipped from V and 14 bases from J, the junction kept 9 bases outside the gene matches. CDR3 sequence: CASSSGQGRLTLHF. CDR3 coding DNA: TGTGCCAGCAGCTCAGGACAGGGGAGATTGACCCTCCACTTT.

Ten or more counts support this clonotype. The chain joins TRBV10-2 to TRBJ2-1; 10 bases are shared with TRBD2. Germline V gene lookup returns CDR1 WSHSY and CDR2 SAAADI. The CDR3 contains 17 residues. The trim removed 2 bases at V and 0 bases at J, leaving 4 bases unmatched. The CDR3 is CASSEPGLAASYNEQFF. As DNA, the CDR3 is TGCGCCAGCAGTGAGCCCGGACTAGCGGCCTCCTACAATGAGCAGTTCTTC.

The CDR3 DNA reads as TGCGCCAGCAGCCAAAACTCGGCGGTTAATACAGATACGCAGTATTTT. Translated, it gives CASSQNSAVNTDTQYF. This chain connects TRBV4-3 to TRBJ2-3; D remains unclear. Germline CDR1 and CDR2: LGHNA and YSLEER. The CDR3 sequence is 16 residues long. V was cut by 2 bases and J by 3 bases, with 15 bases left in between.

Notes on this clonotype: Possible read error: a much larger clone is one base away. This rearrangement joins TRBV5-5 to TRBJ1-1, with D uncertain. This CDR3 is 11 amino acids long. V was trimmed by 0 bases and J by 8 bases, leaving 5 bases between them. CDR1 and CDR2 from the germline V gene are SGHKS and YYEKEE (reference sequence). The CDR3 protein is CASSLVAEAFF. CDR3 nucleotide sequence: TGTGCCAGCAGCTTGGTCGCGGAAGCTTTCTTT.

Many counts were recorded for this clonotype. The chain carries TRBV12-3 or TRBV12-4 and TRBJ2-3; D is possibly TRBD2 (6 bases). Trimming pared 1 base from V and 2 bases from J, leaving 7 bases between. The CDR3 length is 14 residues. As DNA, the CDR3 is TGTGCCAGCAGTTTAGGGGGGGACACAGATACGCAGTATTTT. It translates to CASSLGGDTDTQYF.

This clonotype was observed a handful of times. CDR3 loop: CASSFVPESNEKLFF. CDR3 in DNA: TGTGCCAGCAGCTTTGTCCCGGAAAGTAATGAAAAACTGTTTTTT. The chain combines TRBV7-6 with TRBJ1-4; the D is unclear. This CDR3 spans 15 amino acids. Germline CDR1 SGHVS, CDR2 FNYEAQ. V was shortened by 3 bases and J by 4 bases, with 12 bases between the two germline ends.

This clonotype was recorded many times. This sequence joins TRBV30 and TRBJ2-1; D may match TRBD1 or TRBD2 (5 bases each). The V end lost 3 bases, the J end lost 8 bases, and 17 bases lay between the germline ends. From germline, CDR1 is GTSNPN and CDR2 SVGIG (reference sequence). The CDR3 loop spans 14 amino acids. The CDR3 is CAWSPGEGWYEQFF. In DNA form, the CDR3 reads TGTGCCTGGAGCCCCGGTGAGGGGTGGTATGAGCAGTTCTTC.

The chain uses TRBV28 and TRBJ1-1; TRBD1 is a possible D gene (5 bases). CDR1 is MDHEN and CDR2 is SYDVKM in the germline V gene. Trimming pared 6 bases from V and 11 bases from J, leaving 16 bases between. CDR3 size: 12 residues. CDR3 sequence (DNA): TGTGCCAGCAGCGTGTCATTAGGGACCGCTTTCTTT. Amino acids: CASSVSLGTAFF.

This chain connects TRBV13 to TRBJ2-1, with TRBD1 matching over 10 bases. The CDR3 has 15 amino acids. Germline CDR1 and CDR2: PRHDT and FYEKMQ (reference sequence). After removal of 1 base from V and 4 bases from J, the junction contained 1 base not matched to a gene. DNA for the CDR3: TGTGCCAGCAGCTTAGCGGGACAGGGGTACAATGAGCAGTTCTTC. Its translation: CASSLAGQGYNEQFF. The complete variable domain, with remaining parts taken from reference TRBV13 and TRBJ2-1, reads AAGVIQSPRHLIKEKRETATLKCYPIPRHDTVYWYQQGPGQDPQFLISFYEKMQSDKGSIPDRFSAQQFSDYHSELNMSSLELGDSALYFCASSLAGQGYNEQFFGPGTRLTVL.

V and J are TRBV11-2 and TRBJ2-7; the D gene is possibly TRBD2 (5 bases). Deletions cut 7 bases from V and 6 bases from J, with 25 bases between. The CDR3 is made up of 16 amino acids. In germline, CDR1 is SGHAT, CDR2 FQNNGV. The CDR3, as DNA: TGTGCCAGCATCCAGAGCCGGGGAGCCGGTAAGGGCGAGCAGTACTTC. It is translated as CASIQSRGAGKGEQYF.

At least ten counts were recorded for this clonotype. The chain joins TRBV3-1 to TRBJ2-5, with 10 bases identical to TRBD1. CDR3 length: 16 residues. Germline V gene lookup returns CDR1 LGHDT and CDR2 YNNKEL (reference sequence). V shed 3 bases, J shed 5 bases, and the junction held 9 bases outside the gene matches. The CDR3 DNA is TGTGCCAGCAGCCACACAAGGACAGGGGGATATGAGACCCAGTACTTC. It specifies CASSHTRTGGYETQYF.

The J gene is TRBJ2-7, the V gene TRBV7-6; 8 nucleotides line up with TRBD2. The J segment lost 3 bases and the V segment lost 5 bases, leaving 21 bases of the junction unmatched. The CDR3 sequence is 19 residues long. Per germline, CDR1 SGHVS and CDR2 FNYEAQ. CDR3 residues: CASSTHRRIGGAKVYEQYF. The DNA of the CDR3 is TGTGCCAGCAGCACCCATCGCCGCATCGGGGGGGCGAAAGTCTACGAGCAGTACTTC.

This clonotype was counted many times. A much larger clone lies one base from this, so it may be a read error. The chain is built from TRBV2 and TRBJ2-7; D may be TRBD1 (5 bases). The germline V gene encodes CDR1 SNHLY and CDR2 FYNNEI. The CDR3 covers 11 residues. The V end was cut by 3 bases, the J end by 6 bases, with 6 bases between. CDR3 nucleotide sequence: TGTGCCAGCAGTGAGGGGCTCGAGCAGTACTTC. Amino acids: CASSEGLEQYF.

This clonotype was recorded a few times. V and J are TRBV29-1 and TRBJ2-5; possibly TRBD2 for D (5 bases). Trimming took 6 bases from V and 5 from J, leaving 13 bases between them. CDR1 is SQVTM and CDR2 is ANQGSEA in the germline V gene. The CDR3 runs to 12 residues. The CDR3 bases are TGCAGCGTCGGGATGATACGGGAGACCCAGTACTTC. Its translation is CSVGMIRETQYF.

This clonotype was seen ten or more times. The V and J genes are TRBV7-3 and TRBJ2-2, with unresolved D. The CDR3 has 14 residues. In germline, CDR1 is SGHTA, CDR2 FQGTGA. V dropped 5 bases and J dropped 6 bases, with 13 bases sitting between them. The CDR3 reads CASSPQPSPGELFF. Here the CDR3 DNA reads TGTGCCAGCAGCCCTCAGCCTTCTCCCGGGGAGCTGTTTTTT.

This clonotype was seen at least ten times. This chain connects TRBV5-1 to TRBJ2-7; a weak D match, TRBD1 (5 bases). Germline CDR1 and CDR2: SGHRS and YFSETQ. Between the trimmed V and J ends, which lost 4 bases and 3 bases, there was a span of 17 bases. There are 15 residues in the CDR3. The CDR3: CASSPMGQGNYEQYF. The CDR3 region has the DNA TGCGCCAGCAGCCCAATGGGGCAGGGCAACTACGAGCAGTACTTC.

This clonotype was observed at least ten times. The V gene is TRBV7-8, the J gene TRBJ2-3; 9 bases match TRBD1. The CDR3 is made up of 16 amino acids. CDR1 and CDR2 from the germline V gene are SGHVS and FQNEAQ. Germline trimming cut 5 bases from V and 0 bases from J; bases unmatched to any gene: 6. The CDR3 nucleotides read TGTGCCAGCAGCATCTACAGGGGGCCGAGCACAGATACGCAGTATTTT. This codes for CASSIYRGPSTDTQYF.

This clonotype was counted many times. The V gene is TRBV6-1, the J gene TRBJ2-1, with unresolved D. The V end was cut by 2 bases, the J end by 8 bases, with 7 bases between. This CDR3 contains 12 residues. CDR1 and CDR2 (germline): MNHNS, SASEGT. The CDR3 bases are TGTGCCAGCAGTGAATTAAGGGATGAGCAGTTCTTC. Translating gives CASSELRDEQFF.

This chain links TRBV11-2 with TRBJ2-2; D gene unclear. V dropped 2 bases and J dropped 1 base, with 8 bases sitting between them. The CDR3 runs to 15 residues. Germline V gene sequence: CDR1 SGHAT, CDR2 FQNNGV. CDR3 protein: CASSLFGRNTGELFF. The CDR3 nucleotides are TGTGCCAGCAGCTTATTCGGACGGAACACCGGGGAGCTGTTTTTT.